Sequencing of this T cell receptor beta chain was carried out in a study of cytomegalovirus exposure and HLA in healthy donors. Germline values: CDR1 LGHNA, CDR2 YNFKEQ. V lost 0 bases to trimming and J lost 1 base, with 8 bases between them. The CDR3 consists of 15 residues. PCR primers comprised 60 Vbeta and 13 Jbeta primers. Produced via immunoSEQ multiplex PCR; TCRdb's table is partial and in-frame only. The data show about 100,000 clones, with under 80% seen just once and roughly 7% held by the top ten. Material: PBMCs. V and J are TRBV4-2 and TRBJ2-3, with a tentative D call TRBD2 (6 bases). The clonotype comes from a middle-aged man in good health and CMV-seropositive. Here the CDR3 DNA reads TGTGCCAGCAGCCAAGAAGGGGAGGGCACAGATACGCAGTATTTT. Amino acids: CASSQEGEGTDTQYF.